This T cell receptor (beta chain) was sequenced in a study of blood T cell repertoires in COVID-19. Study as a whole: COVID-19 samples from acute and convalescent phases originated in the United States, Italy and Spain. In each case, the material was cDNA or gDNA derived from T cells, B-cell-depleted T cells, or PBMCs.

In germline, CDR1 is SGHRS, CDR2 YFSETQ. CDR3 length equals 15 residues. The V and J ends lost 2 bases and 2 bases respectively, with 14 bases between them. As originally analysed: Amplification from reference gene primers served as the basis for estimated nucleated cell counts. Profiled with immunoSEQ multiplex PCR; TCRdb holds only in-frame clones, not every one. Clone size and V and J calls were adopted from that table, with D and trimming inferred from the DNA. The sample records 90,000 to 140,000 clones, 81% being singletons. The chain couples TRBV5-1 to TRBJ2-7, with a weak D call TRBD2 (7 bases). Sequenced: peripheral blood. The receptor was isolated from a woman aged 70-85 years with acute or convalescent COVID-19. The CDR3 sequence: CASSFGGGDPYEQYF. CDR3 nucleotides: TGCGCCAGCAGCTTTGGAGGGGGGGACCCCTACGAGCAGTACTTC.